A single sample is the source of the 9 T cell receptor beta chains below, sequenced in a study of cytomegalovirus exposure and HLA in healthy donors. The PCR employed 60 Vbeta primers together with 13 Jbeta primers. Clones were sequenced by immunoSEQ multiplex PCR, and TCRdb holds only the in-frame ones, with some missing. The data show over 75,000 clones, roughly 60% seen once. Input material: PBMCs. All receptors derive from a human donor in good health.

This sequence joins TRBV9 and TRBJ1-1, with D maybe TRBD1 (6 bases). Trimming shortened V by 4 bases and J by 3 bases, and 19 bases separated the two germline ends. CDR3 length: 16 amino acids. In germline, CDR1 is SGDLS, CDR2 YYNGEE. DNA for the CDR3: TGTGCCAGCAGCAATTCAGTGGGGGGGGCGGACACTGAAGCTTTCTTT. Residues: CASSNSVGGADTEAFF.

This clone appeared a few times. The rearrangement joins TRBV7-2 to TRBJ1-5; D is undetermined. V lost 0 bases and J lost 0, with 12 bases in between. Germline loops: CDR1 SGHTA, CDR2 FQGNSA. This CDR3 region has 17 residues. The chain's CDR3 is CASSLAGSAYSNQPQHF. In nucleotides, the CDR3 is TGTGCCAGCAGCTTAGCCGGATCAGCGTATAGCAATCAGCCCCAGCATTTT.

V and J are TRBV5-4 and TRBJ2-1, with a possible D match to TRBD2 (5 bases). The CDR3 totals 15 residues. Germline lookup yields CDR1 SGHNT and CDR2 YYREEE (reference sequence). The V end lost 3 bases, the J end lost 4 bases, and 14 bases lay between the germline ends. CDR3 nucleotide sequence: TGTGCCAGCAGCTCCCGGACTGAACTGTACAATGAGCAGTTCTTC. Protein: CASSSRTELYNEQFF. Supplemented by reference TRBV5-4 and TRBJ2-1, the full variable domain reads ETGVTQSPTHLIKTRGQQVTLRCSSQSGHNTVSWYQQALGQGPQFIFQYYREEENGRGNFPPRFSGLQFPNYSSELNVNALELDDSALYLCASSSRTELYNEQFFGPGTRLTVL.

The DNA for the CDR3 is TGTGCCAGCAGCTACGCGCAGGGCTCCTACAATGAGCAGTTCTTC. It is translated as CASSYAQGSYNEQFF. The chain links TRBV7-2 to TRBJ2-1, with D possibly being TRBD1 (5 bases). The germline CDR1 and CDR2 sequences are SGHTA and FQGNSA. This CDR3 has 15 residues. The V and J ends lost 4 bases and 0 bases respectively, with 10 bases between them. Full variable domain (missing parts from reference TRBV7-2 and TRBJ2-1): GAGVSQSPSNKVTEKGKDVELRCDPISGHTALYWYRQSLGQGLEFLIYFQGNSAPDKSGLPSDRFSAERTGGSVSTLTIQRTQQEDSAVYLCASSYAQGSYNEQFFGPGTRLTVL.

The CDR3 is CASSIVSPSTDTQYF. For the CDR3, the DNA is TGTGCCAGTAGTATAGTCAGTCCCAGCACAGATACGCAGTATTTT. This sequence joins TRBV19 and TRBJ2-3, with D unclear. V was cut by 1 base and J by 0 bases, with 8 bases left in between. CDR3 length equals 15 residues. The germline gives CDR1 LNHDA, CDR2 SQIVND (reference sequence).

The genes are TRBV7-3 and TRBJ2-1, with D tentatively TRBD2 (5 bases). The germline V gene encodes CDR1 SGHTA and CDR2 FQGTGA. The CDR3 length is 14 residues. V lost 5 bases and J 5 bases, leaving 13 bases between the germline ends. The CDR3 coding sequence is TGTGCCAGCAGCCCACGGGGAGCGAACAATGAGCAGTTCTTC. Residues: CASSPRGANNEQFF.

The chain couples TRBV30 to TRBJ2-5; 8 bases match TRBD2. Germline CDR1 reads GTSNPN; CDR2 reads SVGIG (reference sequence). V trimming: 5 bases; J trimming: 0 bases; junction bases outside the gene matches: 8. There are 15 residues in the CDR3. This CDR3 reads CAWGSGGLYQETQYF. The CDR3, as DNA: TGTGCCTGGGGGAGCGGGGGACTGTACCAAGAGACCCAGTACTTC.

The chain recombines TRBV7-3 with TRBJ2-1; 11 positions agree with TRBD2. Per the germline V gene, CDR1 is SGHTA and CDR2 is FQGTGA. CDR3 length: 16 amino acids. The V gene end was trimmed by 5 bases and the J gene end by 5 bases; junction bases not matched to a gene: 8. CDR3: CASSATSGGHHNEQFF. The CDR3 DNA reads as TGTGCCAGCAGCGCTACTAGCGGGGGCCATCACAATGAGCAGTTCTTC.

In its sample, this clone was seen a few times. This sequence joins TRBV18 and TRBJ2-7, with D perhaps matching TRBD2 (6 bases). Trimming took off 6 bases at V and 3 bases at J, with 12 bases between the two ends. The CDR3 contains 13 residues. Germline V gives CDR1 KGHSH, CDR2 LQKENI. The DNA of the CDR3 is TGTGCCAGCTCCCCCGGGGGTAACTACGAGCAGTACTTC. It codes for CASSPGGNYEQYF.